This TCR beta chain was observed in a study of blood T cell repertoires in COVID-19. Looking at the study overall: The origin of the acute and convalescent COVID-19 samples was the United States, Italy and Spain. T cells, B-cell-depleted T cells, or PBMCs supplied cDNA or gDNA.

The table lists this clone with a count of one. Original handling: Estimated nucleated cell counts came from reference gene primer amplification. TCRdb keeps only in-frame clones here, not all; method: immunoSEQ multiplex PCR. V and J calls and clone size follow that table, whereas D and trimming were derived from the DNA. Of about 170,000 clones listed, around four fifths are singletons. Recruited during active infection, patients (from Seattle) were subsequently followed longitudinally. Sequenced material: peripheral blood. This clonotype was sampled from an elderly woman with COVID-19, enrolled during active disease.

In DNA, the CDR3 is TGTGCCAGCAGTTATCAGCGGGGGGGCCTAGGAGCCTACGAGCAGTACTTC. Protein product: CASSYQRGGLGAYEQYF. The chain is built from TRBV6-2 or TRBV6-3 and TRBJ2-7, with 10 positions matching TRBD2. This CDR3 is built from 17 residues. The germline CDR1 and CDR2 sequences are MNHEY and SVGEGT. Trimming at V came to 3 bases and at J to 2 bases, leaving 10 bases not matched to a gene.